The rows below give T cell receptor beta chains drawn from one sample of a study of cytomegalovirus exposure and HLA in healthy donors. Data came from immunoSEQ multiplex PCR; TCRdb stores just in-frame clones and leaves some out. There are 95,000 to 130,000 clones in the sample; roughly 79% occur only once, and 1.6% lies in the top ten. The sequenced sample consisted of PBMCs. These receptor sequences come from a woman in her late teens or twenties in good health and CMV-seronegative. Each CDR3 is given with its conserved first and last residue. The D gene is left open where the match is weak. Clone size is not always given. Where it is, it says once, few, many or a class for expanded clones.

clone_size | j_call | v_call | d_call | cdr3_nt | cdr3_aa
. | TRBJ1-4 | TRBV5-1 | TRBD1 | TGCGCCAGCAGCTTCCAGGGGGCAACTAATGAAAAACTGTTTTTT | CASSFQGATNEKLFF
. | TRBJ2-5 | TRBV7-9 | . | TGTGCCAGCAGCTCCAGTGGAGAGACCCAGTACTTC | CASSSSGETQYF
. | TRBJ2-7 | TRBV10-3 | TRBD2 | TGTGCCATCAGTTCCACCGGGACTAACTACGAGCAGTACTTC | CAISSTGTNYEQYF
. | TRBJ1-1 | TRBV10-3 | . | TGTGCCACAGCCCAGGGGAACACTGAAGCTTTCTTT | CATAQGNTEAFF
. | TRBJ2-7 | TRBV5-1 | TRBD2 | TGCGCCAGCAGCTTGGCAGCGGGGAGCTCCTACGAGCAGTACTTC | CASSLAAGSSYEQYF
. | TRBJ1-6 | TRBV5-5 | TRBD1 | TGTGCCAGCAGCTGGGGACAGGGGGTGATCTCCTATAATTCACCCCTCCACTTT | CASSWGQGVISYNSPLHF
few | TRBJ2-3 | TRBV2 | TRBD2 | TGTGCCAGCAGGCGGGGGATTCCCACAGATACGCAGTATTTT | CASRRGIPTDTQYF
few | TRBJ1-1 | TRBV6-5 | . | TGTGCCAGCAGTTTTGGGAGGATGAGGGACACTGAAGCTTTCTTT | CASSFGRMRDTEAFF
. | TRBJ2-5 | TRBV4-1 | TRBD2 | TGCGCCAGCAGCCAAGATAGCCGCGGGAGCACCAGGGAGACCCAGTACTTC | CASSQDSRGSTRETQYF
few | TRBJ2-7 | TRBV6-1 | TRBD2 | TGTGCCAGCAGTGAATCGGGCAGGGAGGGCTTC | CASSESGREGF
few | TRBJ1-5 | TRBV27 | . | TGTGCCAGCAGCAGAATGACAGGCAGCAATCAGCCCCAGCATTTT | CASSRMTGSNQPQHF
. | TRBJ1-1 | TRBV10-3 | . | TGTGCCATCAGTGATAGGGGACAACCGAACACTGAAGCTTTCTTT | CAISDRGQPNTEAFF
. | TRBJ1-1 | TRBV27 | . | TGTGCCAGCACACCCACTCGAGGGGCAGGGGCCCCTGAAGCTTTCTTT | CASTPTRGAGAPEAFF
. | TRBJ2-7 | TRBV6-6 | . | TGTGCCAGCAGTCGGGGTGGTCCCCTCGACGAGCAGTACTTC | CASSRGGPLDEQYF
. | TRBJ1-4 | TRBV11-2 | . | TGTGCCAGCAGCTTAGTCTCAGGAATTAATGAAAAACTGTTTTTT | CASSLVSGINEKLFF
. | TRBJ1-1 | TRBV6-1 | TRBD1 | TGTGCCAGCAATCAGGGGGTCTACACTGAAGCTTTCTTT | CASNQGVYTEAFF
. | TRBJ1-4 | TRBV7-9 | . | TGTGCCAGCAGCTTGGAGTACAGGGTCAGTGGGGAAAAACTGTTTTTT | CASSLEYRVSGEKLFF
many | TRBJ1-1 | TRBV4-2 | TRBD1 | TGTGCCAGCAGCCGAGAAGGGACAGGGGGTATGAACACTGAAGCTTTCTTT | CASSREGTGGMNTEAFF
. | TRBJ2-6 | TRBV27 | . | TGTGCCAGCAAGGAGTTACAGGGTATCTCTGGGGCCAACGTCCTGACTTTC | CASKELQGISGANVLTF
. | TRBJ1-1 | TRBV30 | . | TGTGCCTGGTCCCCAGGGGTGGAGGCTTTCTTT | CAWSPGVEAFF
. | TRBJ1-1 | TRBV19 | TRBD1 | TGTGCCAGTAGTTTGACAGGGGGCTATTACACTGAAGCTTTCTTT | CASSLTGGYYTEAFF
. | TRBJ1-6 | TRBV2 | TRBD1 | TGTGCCAGCAGCCCCCAGAGACCGACAGGGGGATTCTATTCACCCCTCCACTTT | CASSPQRPTGGFYSPLHF
. | TRBJ2-3 | TRBV29-1 | . | TGCAGCGGTGCAGGGATCTTGGCAGATACGCAGTATTTT | CSGAGILADTQYF
. | TRBJ2-7 | TRBV27 | . | TGTGCCAGCAGTCTCGGACAGCTCACCTACGAGCAGTACTTC | CASSLGQLTYEQYF
. | TRBJ1-1 | TRBV27 | . | TGTGCCAGCGCTGACGGGCAGGGGCAAGCTGAAGCTTTCTTT | CASADGQGQAEAFF
. | TRBJ1-1 | TRBV19 | . | TGTGCCAGTTTGGACAGACCTCTAGCTATGAACACTGAAGCTTTCTTT | CASLDRPLAMNTEAFF
once | TRBJ1-2 | TRBV6-4 | . | TGTGCCAGCAGTGACTATCCCTGGGGCTCCGGCTACACCTTC | CASSDYPWGSGYTF
. | TRBJ1-1 | TRBV29-1 | . | TGCAGCACCTCGCAGGGCACTGAAGCTTTCTTT | CSTSQGTEAFF
. | TRBJ2-7 | TRBV2 | . | TGTGCCAGCGCTAGTGAGGTCGGCGAGCAGTACTTC | CASASEVGEQYF
. | TRBJ2-7 | TRBV10-3 | TRBD2 | TGTGCCACAGGGACTAGCGGGGGCGAGCAGTACTTC | CATGTSGGEQYF
few | TRBJ2-7 | TRBV4-1 | . | TGCGCCAGCAGCCTTAAGGAGAACTACGAGCAGTACTTC | CASSLKENYEQYF
once | TRBJ2-7 | TRBV6-5 | TRBD2 | TGTGCCAGCAAGAGCGGGGGCGATTACGAGCAGTACTTC | CASKSGGDYEQYF
few | TRBJ1-6 | TRBV6-1 | TRBD1 | TGTGCCAGCCACCGACAGGGAAAGGGTTCACCCCTCCACTTT | CASHRQGKGSPLHF
. | TRBJ2-1 | TRBV6-1 | TRBD1 | TGTGCCAGCACCTGGGACAGGGGCTATGAGCAGTTCTTC | CASTWDRGYEQFF
. | TRBJ1-4 | TRBV2 | . | TGTGCCAGCAGTGAGGGGACAAATAATGAAAAACTGTTTTTT | CASSEGTNNEKLFF
few | TRBJ1-1 | TRBV25-1 | . | TGTGCCAGCAGTGAATTGGGCGTGAACACTGAAGCTTTCTTT | CASSELGVNTEAFF
few | TRBJ2-5 | TRBV5-1 | . | TGCGCCAGCAGCTTGGAGCCAGGGGAAGAGACCCAGTACTTC | CASSLEPGEETQYF
. | TRBJ2-3 | TRBV9 | . | TGTGCCAGCAGCGTAGTAGCGCGAGATACGCAGTATTTT | CASSVVARDTQYF
. | TRBJ2-2 | TRBV5-8 | . | TGTGCCAGCACCATGGGACACACGAACACCGGGGAGCTGTTTTTT | CASTMGHTNTGELFF
. | TRBJ1-2 | TRBV5-1 | . | TGCGCCAGCAGCTCGGAGGGACTTTTACTCTATGGCTACACCTTC | CASSSEGLLLYGYTF
. | TRBJ2-3 | TRBV19 | TRBD1 | TGTGCCAGTAGTATAGGGGGACAGAGCACAGATACGCAGTATTTT | CASSIGGQSTDTQYF
few | TRBJ1-2 | TRBV6-1 | . | TGTGCCAGCAGTGAAGCGCGGTCAAAGGTCTATGGCTACACCTTC | CASSEARSKVYGYTF
. | TRBJ1-2 | TRBV29-1 | TRBD1 | TGCAGCGTTACAGGGGCCCGATATGGCTACACCTTC | CSVTGARYGYTF
once | TRBJ2-1 | TRBV19 | . | TGTGCCAGTAGTATCGGGGTGGGACTCCTCAATGAGCAGTTCTTC | CASSIGVGLLNEQFF
. | TRBJ1-6 | TRBV19 | TRBD1 | TGTGCCAGTGTTCCGGGACAGGGGACCCCCCTCCACTTT | CASVPGQGTPLHF
few | TRBJ1-4 | TRBV4-1 | TRBD1 | TGCGCCAGCAGCCAGGACAGGGGGCCGACTAATGAAAAACTGTTTTTT | CASSQDRGPTNEKLFF
. | TRBJ2-5 | TRBV4-1 | TRBD1 | TGCGCCAGCAGCCCAGAGGACAGGGGAAGGGGGAAAGAGACCCAGTACTTC | CASSPEDRGRGKETQYF
. | TRBJ2-5 | TRBV29-1 | . | TGCAGCGGCGACAGGGAGGTAGGAGAGACCCAGTACTTC | CSGDREVGETQYF
once | TRBJ1-2 | TRBV5-1 | TRBD1 | TGCGCCAGCAGCACTGGACAGGGGGGCCAGTATGGCTACACCTTC | CASSTGQGGQYGYTF
. | TRBJ1-5 | TRBV19 | . | TGTGCCAGTAGTATGGCCAGAAGCAATCAGCCCCAGCATTTT | CASSMARSNQPQHF